This entry lists 20 T cell receptor beta chains sequenced from one sample in a study of cytomegalovirus exposure and HLA in healthy donors. The PCR had 60 Vbeta and 13 Jbeta primers. Using immunoSEQ multiplex PCR, the repertoire was profiled, and TCRdb retains in-frame clones only, with some absent. This sample has about 150,000 clones, with 73% found just once. The source material was PBMCs. These receptors all come from a woman younger than 30 in good health and CMV-seronegative.

The gene calls are TRBV18 and TRBJ2-7, with TRBD1 matching over 7 bases. There are 15 residues in the CDR3. Germline V gives CDR1 KGHSH, CDR2 LQKENI. With 1 base clipped from V and 0 bases from J, the junction kept 3 bases outside the gene matches. This chain's CDR3 is CASSPRQGISYEQYF. The DNA for the CDR3 is TGTGCCAGCTCACCACGACAGGGAATCTCCTACGAGCAGTACTTC.

This chain connects TRBV5-1 to TRBJ1-1; 9 bases map to TRBD1. Germline V gives CDR1 SGHRS, CDR2 YFSETQ. Trimming took 4 bases from V and 7 from J; bases not matched to a gene: 5. The CDR3 sequence is 13 residues long. The CDR3 bases are TGCGCCAGCAGCCCTAGACAGGGGGGTGAAGCTTTCTTT. Its translation is CASSPRQGGEAFF.

In its sample, this clone was seen a few times. The genes are TRBV27 and TRBJ1-2; TRBD1 might be the D (6 bases). Germline lookup yields CDR1 MNHEY and CDR2 SMNVEV (reference sequence). Deletions cut 5 bases from V and 8 bases from J, with 21 bases between. The CDR3 sequence is 15 residues long. The CDR3 sequence: CASSIKLSGTHGYTF. CDR3 sequence (DNA): TGTGCCAGCAGTATAAAACTGTCCGGGACACACGGCTACACCTTC.

The V call is TRBV7-2, the J call TRBJ2-1; D perhaps matches TRBD2 (5 bases). The V end lost 5 bases, the J end lost 10 bases, and 12 bases lay between the germline ends. The CDR3 sequence is 12 residues long. CDR1 is SGHTA and CDR2 is FQGNSA in the germline V gene. The CDR3 bases are TGTGCCAGCAGCGCCCAGGACTCCGAGCAGTTCTTC. It is translated as CASSAQDSEQFF.

The gene calls are TRBV6-1 and TRBJ1-4; tentative D call: TRBD1 (6 bases). V was pared by 5 bases and J by 7 bases, with 14 bases between. The CDR3 is 14 residues long. CDR1 is MNHNS, CDR2 SASEGT, per germline. CDR3 coding DNA: TGTGCCAGCAGTCGAGAACAGGGATTTGAAAAACTGTTTTTT. It translates to CASSREQGFEKLFF.

The rearrangement uses TRBV7-8 and TRBJ1-6; 9 bases align to TRBD1. J gave up 10 bases and V 4 bases, and 8 bases lay outside the gene matches. In germline, CDR1 is SGHVS, CDR2 FQNEAQ. The length of the CDR3 is 15 residues. The CDR3 bases are TGTGCCAGCAGCTACTCGGACAGGGGAGGCTCACCCCTCCACTTT. It is translated as CASSYSDRGGSPLHF. Full variable domain (outside the CDR3, taken from reference TRBV7-8 and TRBJ1-6): GAGVSQSPRYKVAKRGQDVALRCDPISGHVSLFWYQQALGQGPEFLTYFQNEAQLDKSGLPSDRFFAERPEGSVSTLKIQRTQQEDSAVYLCASSYSDRGGSPLHFGNGTRLTVT.

This clone came up once. DNA for the CDR3: TGTGCCTGGAGTGTAAACAGTAATGAAAAACTGTTTTTT. Its protein product is CAWSVNSNEKLFF. The chain employs TRBV30 and TRBJ1-4; no firm D call. From germline, CDR1 is GTSNPN and CDR2 SVGIG (reference sequence). This CDR3 is 13 amino acids long. V lost 0 bases and J lost 4, with 6 bases in between.

V gene TRBV7-2 combines with J gene TRBJ1-3, with D maybe TRBD1 (6 bases). Trimming removed 6 bases at V and 4 bases at J, with 13 bases between. The CDR3 has 14 residues. Per germline, CDR1 SGHTA and CDR2 FQGNSA. CDR3 amino acids: CASRPTGIGNTIYF. CDR3 DNA sequence: TGTGCCAGCAGACCCACAGGGATAGGAAACACCATATATTTT.

This clone was recorded at least ten times. The gene calls are TRBV4-3 and TRBJ2-1, with D uncertain. Germline assignment: CDR1 LGHNA and CDR2 YSLEER. V was shortened by 0 bases and J by 5 bases, with 5 bases between the two germline ends. CDR3 length equals 13 residues. The CDR3 DNA is TGCGCCAGCAGCCAAGACCTACACAATGAGCAGTTCTTC. Amino acid sequence: CASSQDLHNEQFF.

The chain joins TRBV7-9 to TRBJ2-5; no reliable D call. Germline V gene lookup returns CDR1 SEHNR and CDR2 FQNEAQ (reference sequence). Trimming cost V 1 base and J 1 base, with 10 bases left between them. The CDR3 extends over 15 amino acids. In DNA, the CDR3 is TGTGCCAGCAGCTTAGATTCTCAGTCCCAAGAGACCCAGTACTTC. It is translated as CASSLDSQSQETQYF.

Only a few counts were recorded for this clone. The V and J genes are TRBV4-3 and TRBJ2-7; tentative D call: TRBD2 (5 bases). The V and J ends lost 3 bases and 5 bases respectively, with 17 bases between them. This CDR3 comprises 15 residues. Germline CDR1 is LGHNA and CDR2 is YSLEER. The CDR3 protein is CASSHTGPLVDEQYV. Here the CDR3 DNA reads TGCGCCAGCAGCCACACCGGGCCACTAGTCGACGAGCAGTACGTC.

The rearrangement uses TRBV5-1 and TRBJ2-1, with 11 nucleotides matching TRBD2. With V trimmed by 4 bases and J by 5 bases, 8 bases remained unmatched. The germline gives CDR1 SGHRS, CDR2 YFSETQ. This CDR3 region has 16 residues. This chain's CDR3 is CASSATGTSGDNEQFF. CDR3 sequence (DNA): TGCGCCAGCAGCGCTACCGGGACTAGCGGTGACAATGAGCAGTTCTTC.

This chain uses TRBV4-1 with TRBJ2-1; D not resolved. The length of the CDR3 is 14 residues. Per germline, CDR1 MGHRA and CDR2 YSYEKL. V was shortened by 3 bases and J by 5 bases, with 11 bases between the two germline ends. The CDR3 bases are TGCGCCAGCAGCCAGGCCTGGCAGAACAATGAGCAGTTCTTC. This translates into CASSQAWQNNEQFF.

The chain carries TRBV9 and TRBJ2-4; 7 positions match TRBD2. J gave up 8 bases and V 0 bases, and 11 bases lay outside the gene matches. Germline assignment: CDR1 SGDLS and CDR2 YYNGEE. The CDR3 contains 16 residues. DNA for the CDR3: TGTGCCAGCAGCGTAGAGGCTGCTAGCGCGGGAGACATTCAGTACTTC. Protein: CASSVEAASAGDIQYF. Supplemented by reference TRBV9 and TRBJ2-4, the full variable domain reads DSGVTQTPKHLITATGQRVTLRCSPRSGDLSVYWYQQSLDQGLQFLIQYYNGEERAKGNILERFSAQQFPDLHSELNLSSLELGDSALYFCASSVEAASAGDIQYFGAGTRLSVL.

This clone was seen once. The chain is built from TRBV19 and TRBJ1-5; 9 bases fit TRBD1. The CDR3 is 18 amino acids. After removal of 4 bases from V and 2 bases from J, the junction contained 12 bases not matched to a gene. Germline V gene data show CDR1 as LNHDA and CDR2 as SQIVND (reference sequence). The CDR3 protein is CASSTSRTGDNGNQPQHF. Written as DNA, the CDR3 is TGTGCCAGTAGTACTTCCCGGACAGGGGATAATGGCAATCAGCCCCAGCATTTT.

The chain couples TRBV9 to TRBJ2-3; 12 nucleotides align to TRBD2. CDR3 length equals 16 residues. Germline CDR1 and CDR2: SGDLS and YYNGEE. Germline trimming cut 4 bases from V and 5 bases from J; bases unmatched to any gene: 8. DNA for the CDR3: TGTGCCAGCAGCTCAGAGGGACTAGCGGGCCGAGATACGCAGTATTTT. This translates into CASSSEGLAGRDTQYF.

V is TRBV10-3 and J is TRBJ2-7; 9 bases map to TRBD2. V lost 5 bases, J lost 2 bases, and 7 bases stayed unmatched. Germline V lookup: CDR1 ENHRY, CDR2 SYGVKD. This CDR3 region has 15 residues. CDR3 in DNA: TGTGCCATCAGTCCGTCTAGCGGGAACCCCTACGAGCAGTACGTC. Its protein is CAISPSSGNPYEQYV.

This chain connects TRBV27 to TRBJ1-5, with 10 bases lining up with TRBD1. CDR1 and CDR2 (germline): MNHEY, SMNVEV (reference sequence). The CDR3 loop spans 14 amino acids. V dropped 5 bases and J dropped 6; count of bases not matched to a gene: 4. The CDR3 sequence: CASSRQGAGQPQHF. For the CDR3, the DNA is TGTGCCAGCAGTCGACAGGGGGCGGGTCAGCCCCAGCATTTT.

V usage is TRBV4-3 and J usage is TRBJ1-1; 9 bases line up with TRBD1. With 3 bases clipped from V and 11 bases from J, the junction kept 19 bases outside the gene matches. CDR3 size: 17 residues. CDR1 and CDR2 (germline): LGHNA, YSLEER. CDR3 in DNA: TGCGCCAGCAGCCAGGGGCGGCCCGTTGACAGGGGGAATGGGGCTTTCTTT. As protein: CASSQGRPVDRGNGAFF.

The genes are TRBV12-5 and TRBJ2-7; 8 positions match TRBD2. This CDR3 comprises 16 residues. Germline values: CDR1 LGHNT, CDR2 FRNRAP. The junction had 14 bases not matched to a gene; V was cut back by 6 bases and J by 4 bases. The CDR3 reads CASGTSVAGIMYEQYV. CDR3 nucleotides: TGTGCTAGTGGCACCTCCGTAGCGGGGATTATGTACGAGCAGTACGTC.